This T cell receptor beta chain is from a study of Ad26.COV2.S vaccination and SARS-CoV-2 variants. This CDR3 is built from 17 residues. Germline V lookup: CDR1 MRHNA, CDR2 SNTAGT. The V gene end was trimmed by 9 bases and the J gene end by 2 bases; junction bases not matched to a gene: 14. This clone showed up just once. The treatment here: roughly 20 received Ad26.COV2.S at low or high dose, single or two shots; about 5 received placebo; per-sample allocation not given. Sampling took place 63 days after the first vaccine or placebo injection. Libraries were prepared by immunoSEQ multiplex PCR; TCRdb keeps only in-frame clonotypes and omits some of them. The sample has roughly 700,000 clones; about 90% are singletons.

This rearrangement joins TRBV6-4 to TRBJ2-3; 10 bases agree with TRBD2. The starting material was peripheral blood, obtained in a trial of Ad26.COV2.S vaccine versus placebo. The TCR sequence derives from a person between 18 and 65 years old who received the Ad26.COV2.S COVID-19 vaccine or a placebo. The CDR3 nucleotides are TGTGCCAGTCCCTGGAGCGGGAGGGACCCTTACACAGATACGCAGTATTTT. Translating it yields CASPWSGRDPYTDTQYF.